This T cell receptor (beta chain) was recovered during a study of T cells after yellow fever vaccination. Study results and caveats: Post-booster repertoires again held most primary-vaccination clones (roughly 96% CD4, around 90% CD8). Abundant clonotypes from the bulk population could contaminate FACS-sorted repertoires.

As for this clonotype: Its cognate antigen is unknown.

5'RACE template switching produced TCR cDNA carrying a universal primer site and UMIs. One entry per CDR3 protein, called by TCRdb with MiXCR from the 5' RACE reads. The data hold around 250,000 distinct CDR3 sequences, with roughly 5.6% observed a single time. The germline V gene has CDR1 LGHDT and CDR2 YNNKEL (reference sequence). The length of the CDR3 is 17 residues. The ends were cut back, 3 bases at V and 6 bases at J, with 24 bases in the middle. The chain has TRBV3-1 and TRBJ2-7, with D perhaps TRBD1 (6 bases). Material: CD4+ T cells sorted from PBMCs, obtained on the day of the yellow fever booster vaccination. The clonotype was recovered from a man in his late teens or twenties who received the YFV17D yellow fever vaccine. The CDR3 region is CASSHHPTTGRTLEQYF. Here the CDR3 DNA reads TGTGCCAGCAGCCACCACCCGACAACAGGGCGAACCCTCGAGCAGTACTTC.